The rows below give T cell receptor beta chains drawn from one sample of a study of a mutant IDH1 vaccine in newly diagnosed glioma. These receptors are not linked to any known antigen. TCRdb keeps only in-frame clones here, not all; method: immunoSEQ multiplex PCR. Of approximately 11,000 clones listed, roughly 84% are singletons. The sample was PBMCs, taken from a glioma patient whose treatment included an IDH1 peptide vaccine. All receptors come from a woman in her forties with glioma. Some clones in this sample may be carry-over from other donors' samples. Each CDR3 is given with its conserved first and last residue. Fields, in order: V gene, J gene, CDR3 length, clone size, D gene, CDR3 DNA, CDR3 protein. D genes are given only for firm matches. Some rows mark clone size as missing; the rest say once, few, many or name a class of expanded clone.

>TRBV6-4|TRBJ2-3|14|.|.
TGTGCCAGCAGTCAAGGGACCTCCACAGATACGCAGTATTTT
CASSQGTSTDTQYF
>TRBV2|TRBJ1-1|13|.|.
TGTGCCACACGGGACAACCTAAACACTGAAGCTTTCTTT
CATRDNLNTEAFF
>TRBV5-4|TRBJ2-5|19|.|TRBD2
TGTGCCAGCAGTGGAGGGACTAGCGGGGGGGATAACTCGTGGTGGACCCAGTACTTC
CASSGGTSGGDNSWWTQYF
>TRBV2|TRBJ2-7|14|.|TRBD2
TGTGCCAGCCTTAGCGGGGTCCGCCTCCACGAGCAGTACTTC
CASLSGVRLHEQYF
>TRBV4-2|TRBJ1-5|14|once|.
TGTGCCAGCAGCCAAGATCCAAGAGAGCAGCCCCAGCATTTT
CASSQDPREQPQHF
>TRBV4-1|TRBJ1-2|15|.|.
TGCGCCAGCAGCTCCCTGGAGAGGGGTGGCTATGGCTACACCTTC
CASSSLERGGYGYTF
>TRBV2|TRBJ1-1|13|few|TRBD1
TGTGCCAGCAGTTACAGGGGGGTCACTGAAGCTTTCTTT
CASSYRGVTEAFF
>TRBV5-3|TRBJ1-1|14|once|.
TGTGCCAGCAGCTTGGGGGGTTATGGATCTGAAGCTTTCTTT
CASSLGGYGSEAFF
>TRBV30|TRBJ2-7|12|.|.
TGTGCCTGGAGAGGGATCTCCTACGAGCAGTACTTC
CAWRGISYEQYF
>TRBV7-2|TRBJ2-2|12|.|.
TGTGCCAGCAGCACTAACACCGGGGAGCTGTTTTTT
CASSTNTGELFF
>TRBV9|TRBJ2-3|13|.|.
TGTGCCAGCAGCGTCCAGGGCACAGATACGCAGTATTTT
CASSVQGTDTQYF
>TRBV30|TRBJ1-2|12|.|.
TGTGCCTGGAGTGTCAACCAGGGTGGCTACACCTTC
CAWSVNQGGYTF
>TRBV5-6|TRBJ1-5|17|.|TRBD1
TGTGCCAGCAGCTTGGGTCTCAGGGGGCTCCGCAATCAGCCCCAGCATTTT
CASSLGLRGLRNQPQHF
>TRBV2|TRBJ2-5|15|.|TRBD1
TGTGCCAGCAGTAGGGGGCGTGGGGGCGGAGAGACCCAGTACTTC
CASSRGRGGGETQYF
>TRBV7-8|TRBJ1-6|15|.|.
TGTGCCAGCAGCTCGCAGGGAGGTTTCGATTCACCCCTCCACTTT
CASSSQGGFDSPLHF
>TRBV7-2|TRBJ1-2|14|.|.
TGTGCCAGCAGCTTAGGTGGGGGGAACTATGGCTACACCTTC
CASSLGGGNYGYTF
>TRBV27|TRBJ2-4|14|.|TRBD2
TGTGCCAGCAGCTGGACTAGCGGGGCCAACATTCAGTACTTC
CASSWTSGANIQYF
>TRBV29-1|TRBJ2-3|21|.|TRBD2
TGCAGCGTTGAAGGCCAGTTAGCCGGGACTAGCGGGGGGGCAATTAGAGATACGCAGTATTTT
CSVEGQLAGTSGGAIRDTQYF
>TRBV5-1|TRBJ1-6|15|once|.
TGCGCCAGCAGCTTGGGAGGCAGGGGAGACTCACCCCTCCACTTT
CASSLGGRGDSPLHF
>TRBV6-1|TRBJ1-4|14|.|TRBD1
TGTGCCAGCAGGGTCGGGACAGGGGATGAAAAACTGTTTTTT
CASRVGTGDEKLFF
>TRBV5-5|TRBJ2-3|17|.|TRBD2
TGTGCCAGCAGCTTACTCTCTAGCGGGGTTAACACAGATACGCAGTATTTT
CASSLLSSGVNTDTQYF
>TRBV2|TRBJ1-2|13|.|.
TGTGCCAGCAGTGACAGAGTTAACTATGGCTACACCTTC
CASSDRVNYGYTF
>TRBV13|TRBJ1-2|15|.|TRBD1
TGTGCCAGCAGCTTCGGACAGGGGAGCGTAGAGGGCTACACCTTC
CASSFGQGSVEGYTF
>TRBV6-6|TRBJ2-3|11|.|.
TGTGCCAGCCTAATAGCGGATACGCAGTATTTT
CASLIADTQYF
>TRBV27|TRBJ1-4|13|few|.
TGTGCCAGCAGGTCATCCATGGGCGAAAAACTGTTTTTT
CASRSSMGEKLFF
>TRBV28|TRBJ2-7|18|.|TRBD2
TGTGCCAGCACTCAAAACGGGGGGGCTAGCGGGAGGGCTTACGAGCAGTACTTC
CASTQNGGASGRAYEQYF
>TRBV7-2|TRBJ2-5|16|.|.
TGTGCCAGCAGCTTATTAGGGGGTAGGGCTCAAGAGACCCAGTACTTC
CASSLLGGRAQETQYF
>TRBV5-6|TRBJ2-1|15|.|TRBD1
TGTGCCAGCAGAACCGGACAGGGGGCCTACAATGAGCAGTTCTTC
CASRTGQGAYNEQFF
>TRBV7-9|TRBJ1-1|13|.|.
TGTGCCAGCTTTAAGGGGGAGGACACTGAAGCTTTCTTT
CASFKGEDTEAFF
>TRBV7-9|TRBJ1-4|15|.|.
TGTGCCAGCAGCTTAGTGGTAGTCACTAATGAAAAACTGTTTTTT
CASSLVVVTNEKLFF